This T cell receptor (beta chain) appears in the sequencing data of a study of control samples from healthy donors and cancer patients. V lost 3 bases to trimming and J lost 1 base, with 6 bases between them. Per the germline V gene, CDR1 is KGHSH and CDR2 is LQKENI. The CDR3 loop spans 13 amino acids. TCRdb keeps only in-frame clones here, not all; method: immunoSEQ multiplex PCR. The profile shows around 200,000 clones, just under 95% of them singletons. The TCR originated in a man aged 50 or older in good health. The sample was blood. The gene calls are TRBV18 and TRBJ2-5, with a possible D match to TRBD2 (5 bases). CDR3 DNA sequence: TGTGCCAGCTCACCCCTAGCCCAAGAGACCCAGTACTTC. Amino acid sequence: CASSPLAQETQYF.